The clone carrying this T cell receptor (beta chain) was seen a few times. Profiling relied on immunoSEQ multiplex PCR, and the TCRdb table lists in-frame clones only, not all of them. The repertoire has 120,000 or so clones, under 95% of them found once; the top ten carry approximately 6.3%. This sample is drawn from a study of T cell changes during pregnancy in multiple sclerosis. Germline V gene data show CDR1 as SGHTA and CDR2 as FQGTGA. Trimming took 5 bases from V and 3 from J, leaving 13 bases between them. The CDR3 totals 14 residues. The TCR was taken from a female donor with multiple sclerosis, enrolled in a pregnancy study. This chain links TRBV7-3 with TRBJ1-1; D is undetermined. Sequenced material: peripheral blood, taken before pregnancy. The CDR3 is CASSPLGPDTEAFF. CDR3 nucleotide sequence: TGTGCCAGCAGCCCCTTGGGCCCGGACACTGAAGCTTTCTTT.